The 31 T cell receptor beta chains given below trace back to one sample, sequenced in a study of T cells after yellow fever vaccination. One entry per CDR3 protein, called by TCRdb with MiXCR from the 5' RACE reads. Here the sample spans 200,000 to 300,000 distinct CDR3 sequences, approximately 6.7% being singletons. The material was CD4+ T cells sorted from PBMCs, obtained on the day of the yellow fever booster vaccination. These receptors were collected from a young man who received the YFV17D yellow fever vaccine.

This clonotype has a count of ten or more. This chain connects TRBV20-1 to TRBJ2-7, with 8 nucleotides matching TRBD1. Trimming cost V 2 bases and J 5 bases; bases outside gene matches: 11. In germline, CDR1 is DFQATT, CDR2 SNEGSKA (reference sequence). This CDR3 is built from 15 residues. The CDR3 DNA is TGCAGTGCTAGAAATCGCGCGACAGGGGACCACGAGCAGTACTTC. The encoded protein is CSARNRATGDHEQYF.

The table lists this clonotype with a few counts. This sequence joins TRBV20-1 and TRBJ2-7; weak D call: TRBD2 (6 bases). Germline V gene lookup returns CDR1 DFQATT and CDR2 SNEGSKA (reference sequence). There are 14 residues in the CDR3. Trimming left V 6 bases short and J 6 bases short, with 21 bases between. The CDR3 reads CSASEGGVGFEQYF. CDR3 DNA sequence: TGCAGTGCCTCGGAGGGTGGAGTGGGATTCGAGCAGTACTTC.

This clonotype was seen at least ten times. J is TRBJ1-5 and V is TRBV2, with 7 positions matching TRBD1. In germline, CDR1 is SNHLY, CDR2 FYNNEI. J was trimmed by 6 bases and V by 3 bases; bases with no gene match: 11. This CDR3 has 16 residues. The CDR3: CASSEHTTGAGQPQHF. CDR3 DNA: TGTGCCAGCAGTGAGCATACCACAGGGGCGGGTCAGCCCCAGCATTTT.

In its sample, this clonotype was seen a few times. The CDR3 sequence: CASSYLVGGRAFLSSYEQYF. In nucleotides, the CDR3 is TGTGCCAGCAGCTACCTGGTTGGGGGGAGGGCTTTCTTGAGCTCCTACGAGCAGTACTTC. The rearrangement uses TRBV11-2 and TRBJ2-7; TRBD2 matches at 7 bases. This CDR3 comprises 20 residues. V lost 4 bases to trimming and J lost 0 bases; unmatched junction nucleotides: 21. CDR1 and CDR2 from the germline V gene are SGHAT and FQNNGV. The full variable domain, rest sourced from reference TRBV11-2 and TRBJ2-7, is EAGVAQSPRYKIIEKRQSVAFWCNPISGHATLYWYQQILGQGPKLLIQFQNNGVVDDSQLPKDRFSAERLKGVDSTLKIQPAKLEDSAVYLCASSYLVGGRAFLSSYEQYFGPGTRLTVT.

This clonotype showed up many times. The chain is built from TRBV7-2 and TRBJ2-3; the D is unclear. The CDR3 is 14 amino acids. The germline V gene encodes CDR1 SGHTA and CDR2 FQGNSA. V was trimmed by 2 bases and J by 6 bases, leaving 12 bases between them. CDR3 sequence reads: CASSLFLPEDTQYF. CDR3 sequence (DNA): TGTGCCAGCAGCTTATTCTTACCAGAGGATACGCAGTATTTT.

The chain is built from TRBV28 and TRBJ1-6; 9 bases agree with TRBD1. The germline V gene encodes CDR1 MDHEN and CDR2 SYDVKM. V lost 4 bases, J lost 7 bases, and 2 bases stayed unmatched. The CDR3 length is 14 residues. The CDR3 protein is CASSSGQGNSPLHF. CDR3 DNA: TGTGCCAGCAGTTCAGGACAGGGGAATTCACCCCTCCACTTT.

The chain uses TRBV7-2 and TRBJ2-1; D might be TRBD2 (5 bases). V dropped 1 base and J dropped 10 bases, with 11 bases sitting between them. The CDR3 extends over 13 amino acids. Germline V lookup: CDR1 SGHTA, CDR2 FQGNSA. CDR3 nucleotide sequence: TGTGCCAGCAGCTTAGAACTAGTATACGAGCAGTTCTTC. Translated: CASSLELVYEQFF.

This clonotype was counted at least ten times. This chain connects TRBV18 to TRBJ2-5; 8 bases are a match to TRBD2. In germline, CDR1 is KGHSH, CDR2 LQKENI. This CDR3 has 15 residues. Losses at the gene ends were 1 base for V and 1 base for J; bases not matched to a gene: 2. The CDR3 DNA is TGTGCCAGCTCACCACTAGCGGGGAGCCAAGAGACCCAGTACTTC. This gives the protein CASSPLAGSQETQYF.

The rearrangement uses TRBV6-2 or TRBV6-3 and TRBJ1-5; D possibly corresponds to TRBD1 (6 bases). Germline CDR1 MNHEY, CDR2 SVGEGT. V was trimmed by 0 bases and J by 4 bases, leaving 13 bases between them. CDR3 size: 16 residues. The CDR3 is CASSYSGQGKNQPQHF. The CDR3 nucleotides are TGTGCCAGCAGTTACTCTGGTCAGGGGAAGAATCAGCCCCAGCATTTT.

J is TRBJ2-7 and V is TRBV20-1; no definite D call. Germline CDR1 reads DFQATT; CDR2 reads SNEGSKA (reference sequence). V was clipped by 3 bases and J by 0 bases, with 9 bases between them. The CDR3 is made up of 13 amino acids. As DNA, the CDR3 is TGCAGTGCTAGTAGCCCTTTCTCCTACGAGCAGTACTTC. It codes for CSASSPFSYEQYF.

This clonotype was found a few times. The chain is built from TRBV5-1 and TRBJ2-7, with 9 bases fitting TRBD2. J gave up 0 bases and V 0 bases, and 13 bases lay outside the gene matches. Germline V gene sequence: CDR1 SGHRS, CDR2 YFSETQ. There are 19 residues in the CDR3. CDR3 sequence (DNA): TGCGCCAGCAGCTTGGGGTCCGGGCGCGTAGCGGGAGCCTCCTACGAGCAGTACTTC. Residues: CASSLGSGRVAGASYEQYF. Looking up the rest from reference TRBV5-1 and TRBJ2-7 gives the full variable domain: KAGVTQTPRYLIKTRGQQVTLSCSPISGHRSVSWYQQTPGQGLQFLFEYFSETQRNKGNFPGRFSGRQFSNSRSEMNVSTLELGDSALYLCASSLGSGRVAGASYEQYFGPGTRLTVT.

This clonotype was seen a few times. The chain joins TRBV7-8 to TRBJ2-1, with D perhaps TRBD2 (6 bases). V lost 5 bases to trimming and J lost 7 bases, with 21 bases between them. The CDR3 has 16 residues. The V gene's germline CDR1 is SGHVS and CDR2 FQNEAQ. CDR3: CASSGGSRARGNEQFF. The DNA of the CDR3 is TGTGCCAGCAGCGGGGGGTCGAGGGCTCGGGGTAATGAGCAGTTCTTC.

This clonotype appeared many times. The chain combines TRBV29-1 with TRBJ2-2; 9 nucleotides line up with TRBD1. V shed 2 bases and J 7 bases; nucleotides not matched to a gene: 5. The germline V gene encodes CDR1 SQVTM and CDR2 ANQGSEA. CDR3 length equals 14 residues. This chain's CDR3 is CSVEPGQGGGELFF. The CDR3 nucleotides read TGCAGCGTTGAACCGGGACAGGGTGGCGGGGAGCTGTTTTTT.

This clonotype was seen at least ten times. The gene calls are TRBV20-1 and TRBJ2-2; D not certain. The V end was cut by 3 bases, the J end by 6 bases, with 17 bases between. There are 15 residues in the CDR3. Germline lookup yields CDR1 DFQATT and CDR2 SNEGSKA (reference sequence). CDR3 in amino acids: CSARDATRNAGELFF. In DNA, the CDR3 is TGCAGTGCTAGGGACGCAACTCGAAACGCCGGGGAGCTGTTTTTT.

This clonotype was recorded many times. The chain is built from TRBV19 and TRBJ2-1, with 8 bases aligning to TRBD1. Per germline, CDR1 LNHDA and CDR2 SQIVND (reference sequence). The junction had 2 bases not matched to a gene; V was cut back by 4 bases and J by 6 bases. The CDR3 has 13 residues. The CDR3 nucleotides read TGTGCCAGTAGTACACAGGGGGGCAATGAGCAGTTCTTC. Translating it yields CASSTQGGNEQFF.

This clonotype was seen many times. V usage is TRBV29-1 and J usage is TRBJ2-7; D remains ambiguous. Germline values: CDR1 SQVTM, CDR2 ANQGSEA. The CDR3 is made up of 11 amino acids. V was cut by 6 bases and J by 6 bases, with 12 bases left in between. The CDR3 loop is CSVGVATEQYF. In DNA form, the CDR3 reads TGCAGCGTCGGAGTTGCGACCGAGCAGTACTTC.

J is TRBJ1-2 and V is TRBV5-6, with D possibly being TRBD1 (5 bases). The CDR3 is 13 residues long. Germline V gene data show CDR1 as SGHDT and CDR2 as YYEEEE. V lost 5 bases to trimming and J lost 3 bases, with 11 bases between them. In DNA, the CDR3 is TGTGCCAGCAGTTCCGGGGGGGACTATGGCTACACCTTC. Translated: CASSSGGDYGYTF.

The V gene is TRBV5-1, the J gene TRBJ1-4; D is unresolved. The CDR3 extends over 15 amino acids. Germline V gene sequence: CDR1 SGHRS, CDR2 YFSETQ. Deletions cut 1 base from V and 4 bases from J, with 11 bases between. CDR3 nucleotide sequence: TGCGCCAGCAGCTTGAGTGGGATGAGTAATGAAAAACTGTTTTTT. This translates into CASSLSGMSNEKLFF.

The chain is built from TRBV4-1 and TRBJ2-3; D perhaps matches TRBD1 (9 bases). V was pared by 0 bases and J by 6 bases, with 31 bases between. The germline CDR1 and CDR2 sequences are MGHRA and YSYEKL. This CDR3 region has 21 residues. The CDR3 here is CASSQDWGGTGRWSGSDTQYF. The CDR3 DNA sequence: TGCGCCAGCAGCCAAGATTGGGGGGGGACAGGGCGGTGGAGCGGGAGTGATACGCAGTATTTT.

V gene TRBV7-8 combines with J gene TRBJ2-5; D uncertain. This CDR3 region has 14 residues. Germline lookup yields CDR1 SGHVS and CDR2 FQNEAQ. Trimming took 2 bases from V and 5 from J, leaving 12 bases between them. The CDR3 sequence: CASSLTGLGETQYF. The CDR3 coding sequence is TGTGCCAGCAGCTTAACGGGCCTCGGGGAGACCCAGTACTTC. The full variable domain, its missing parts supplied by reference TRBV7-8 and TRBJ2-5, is GAGVSQSPRYKVAKRGQDVALRCDPISGHVSLFWYQQALGQGPEFLTYFQNEAQLDKSGLPSDRFFAERPEGSVSTLKIQRTQQEDSAVYLCASSLTGLGETQYFGPGTRLLVL.

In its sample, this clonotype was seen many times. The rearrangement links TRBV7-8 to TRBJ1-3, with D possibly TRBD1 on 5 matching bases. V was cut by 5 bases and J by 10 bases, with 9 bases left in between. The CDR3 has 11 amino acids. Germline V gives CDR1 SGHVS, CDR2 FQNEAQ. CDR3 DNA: TGTGCCAGCAGCGGGGGGGGAACCATATATTTT. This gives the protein CASSGGGTIYF.

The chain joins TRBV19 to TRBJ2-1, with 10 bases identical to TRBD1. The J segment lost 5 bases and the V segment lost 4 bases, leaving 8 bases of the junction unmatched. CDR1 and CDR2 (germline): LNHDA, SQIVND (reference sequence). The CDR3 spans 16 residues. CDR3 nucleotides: TGTGCCAGTAGTACCAATCGGGACAGGGGAAACAATGAGCAGTTCTTC. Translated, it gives CASSTNRDRGNNEQFF.

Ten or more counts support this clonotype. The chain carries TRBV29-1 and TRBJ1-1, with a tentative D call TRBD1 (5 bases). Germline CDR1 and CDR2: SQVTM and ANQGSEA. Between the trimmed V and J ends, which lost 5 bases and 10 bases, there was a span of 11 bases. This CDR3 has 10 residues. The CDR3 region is CSVFRGRAFF. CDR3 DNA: TGCAGCGTTTTTCGGGGACGAGCTTTCTTT.

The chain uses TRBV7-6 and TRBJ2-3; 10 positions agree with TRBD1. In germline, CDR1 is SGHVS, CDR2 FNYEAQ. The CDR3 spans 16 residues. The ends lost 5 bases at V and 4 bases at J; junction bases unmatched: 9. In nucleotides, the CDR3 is TGTGCCAGCAGCGCTCCGGGACAGGGGCTGTCAGATACGCAGTATTTT. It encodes CASSAPGQGLSDTQYF.

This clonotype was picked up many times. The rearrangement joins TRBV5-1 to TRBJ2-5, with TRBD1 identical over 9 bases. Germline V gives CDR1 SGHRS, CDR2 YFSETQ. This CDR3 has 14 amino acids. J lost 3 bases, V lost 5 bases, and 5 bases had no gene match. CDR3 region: CASSRDRAKETQYF. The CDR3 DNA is TGCGCCAGCAGTCGGGACAGGGCAAAAGAGACCCAGTACTTC.

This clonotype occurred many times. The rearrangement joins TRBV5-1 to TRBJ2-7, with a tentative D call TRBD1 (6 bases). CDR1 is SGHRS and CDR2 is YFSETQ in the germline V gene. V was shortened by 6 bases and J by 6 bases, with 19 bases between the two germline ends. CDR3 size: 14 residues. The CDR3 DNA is TGCGCCAGCACCCTAGCCTACTCAGGGGCCGAGCAGTACTTC. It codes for CASTLAYSGAEQYF.

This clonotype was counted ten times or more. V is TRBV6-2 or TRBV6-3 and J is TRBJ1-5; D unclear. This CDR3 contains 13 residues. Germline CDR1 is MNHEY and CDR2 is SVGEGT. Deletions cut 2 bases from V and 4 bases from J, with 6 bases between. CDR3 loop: CASSYEGNQPQHF. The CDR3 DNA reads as TGTGCCAGCAGTTACGAGGGAAATCAGCCCCAGCATTTT.

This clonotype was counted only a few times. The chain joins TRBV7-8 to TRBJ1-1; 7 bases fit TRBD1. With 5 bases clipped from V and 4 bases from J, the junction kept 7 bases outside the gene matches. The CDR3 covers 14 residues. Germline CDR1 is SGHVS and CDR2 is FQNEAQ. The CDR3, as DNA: TGTGCCAGCAGCGAACAGGGGCGAGGCACTGAAGCTTTCTTT. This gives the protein CASSEQGRGTEAFF.

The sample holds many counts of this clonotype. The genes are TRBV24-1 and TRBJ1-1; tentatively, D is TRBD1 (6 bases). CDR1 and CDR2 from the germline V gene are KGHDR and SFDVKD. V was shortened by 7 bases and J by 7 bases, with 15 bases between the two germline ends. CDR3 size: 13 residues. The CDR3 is CATRFPGASEAFF. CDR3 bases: TGTGCCACCAGGTTCCCAGGGGCGAGTGAAGCTTTCTTT.

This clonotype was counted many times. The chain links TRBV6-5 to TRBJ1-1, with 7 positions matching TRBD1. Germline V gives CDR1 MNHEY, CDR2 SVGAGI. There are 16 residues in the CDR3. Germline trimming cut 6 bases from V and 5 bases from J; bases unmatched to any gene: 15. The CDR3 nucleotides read TGTGCCAGCAGCCCCCTGTTCCGACAGGGCGGTACTGAAGCTTTCTTT. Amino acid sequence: CASSPLFRQGGTEAFF.

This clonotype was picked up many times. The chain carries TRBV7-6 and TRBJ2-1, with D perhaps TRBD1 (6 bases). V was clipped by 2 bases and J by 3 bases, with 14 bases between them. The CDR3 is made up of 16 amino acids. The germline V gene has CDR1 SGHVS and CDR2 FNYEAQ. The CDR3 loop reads CASSLIIIGGYNEQFF. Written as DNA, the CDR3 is TGTGCCAGCAGCTTAATTATCATAGGGGGCTACAATGAGCAGTTCTTC. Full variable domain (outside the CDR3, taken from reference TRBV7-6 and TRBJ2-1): GAGVSQSPRYKVTKRGQDVALRCDPISGHVSLYWYRQALGQGPEFLTYFNYEAQQDKSGLPNDRFSAERPEGSISTLTIQRTEQRDSAMYRCASSLIIIGGYNEQFFGPGTRLTVL.